Listed below are T cell receptor beta chains from one sample, sequenced in a study of cytomegalovirus exposure and HLA in healthy donors. Sequencing was performed with immunoSEQ multiplex PCR; in TCRdb, only in-frame clones are kept and a portion is missing. The sample has under 150,000 clones; about four fifths are singletons. The sample consisted of PBMCs. The receptors derive from a woman between 40 and 55 years old in good health and CMV-seropositive. Both conserved end residues are part of each CDR3. A D gene is named only where the DNA matches it firmly. The size of a clone is reported for some rows only, either as once, few or many, or as a class for expanded clones.

>15|TRBV11-2|TRBJ2-5|TRBD2|NA
TGTGCCAGCAGCGCTAGCGGGAGGGCAGGGGAGACCCAGTACTTC
CASSASGRAGETQYF
>15|TRBV19|TRBJ1-4|TRBD1|NA
TGTGCCAGTAGTACGGGGGGACAGGGGAATGAAAAACTGTTTTTT
CASSTGGQGNEKLFF
>16|TRBV4-2|TRBJ2-7|NA|NA
TGTGCCAGCAGCCAAGATCCGGCTAGCGACGGGTACGAGCAGTACTTC
CASSQDPASDGYEQYF
>13|TRBV25-1|TRBJ2-5|NA|few
TGTGCCAGCAGCGAAATGGGGAGTGAGACCCAGTACTTC
CASSEMGSETQYF
>19|TRBV5-1|TRBJ2-7|TRBD2|once
TGCGCCAGCAGCTGGGGACTAGCGGGAGATAGTTTACAGGGGGACGAGCAGTACTTC
CASSWGLAGDSLQGDEQYF
>15|TRBV9|TRBJ2-3|TRBD1|NA
TGTGCCAGCAGCGGGGGGACAGGGGGCACAGATACGCAGTATTTT
CASSGGTGGTDTQYF
>16|TRBV7-9|TRBJ2-5|NA|NA
TGTGCCAGCAGCCCTCAAGATATGAGGCTCCAAGAGACCCAGTACTTC
CASSPQDMRLQETQYF
>15|TRBV7-3|TRBJ2-7|NA|few
TGTGCCAGCAGTCACGACGCGGCCGGATACTACGAGCAGTACTTC
CASSHDAAGYYEQYF
>15|TRBV5-1|TRBJ2-5|NA|few
TGCGCCAGCAGCCCGTCCGGACTATTCAAAGAGACCCAGTACTTC
CASSPSGLFKETQYF
>15|TRBV5-1|TRBJ2-3|NA|few
TGCGCCAGCAGCTTGGGTCTAGCGTTCACAGATACGCAGTATTTT
CASSLGLAFTDTQYF
>15|TRBV28|TRBJ2-5|TRBD2|NA
TGTGCCACCCTGGAAGGCCAGCGGGGCCAAGAGACCCAGTACTTC
CATLEGQRGQETQYF
>10|TRBV29-1|TRBJ2-1|NA|few
TGCAGCGTAGTGTGGAGTGAGCAGTTCTTC
CSVVWSEQFF
>14|TRBV5-1|TRBJ1-1|TRBD1|NA
TGCGCCAGCAGCGAAGGACAGGGGAACACTGAAGCTTTCTTT
CASSEGQGNTEAFF
>14|TRBV6-5|TRBJ2-7|NA|NA
TGTGCCAGCAGTCGTCAAACAGCTTCCTACGAGCAGTACTTC
CASSRQTASYEQYF
>13|TRBV28|TRBJ1-1|NA|NA
TGTGCCAGCAGACCGCGGGCCAATGGGGAAGCTTTCTTT
CASRPRANGEAFF
>14|TRBV2|TRBJ1-1|NA|NA
TGTGCCAGCAGTGAACAAGAGTCGGACACTGAAGCTTTCTTT
CASSEQESDTEAFF
>14|TRBV18|TRBJ1-2|TRBD1|NA
TGTGCCAGCTCACCCGGGACAGATCGCTATGGCTACACCTTC
CASSPGTDRYGYTF
>16|TRBV6-5|TRBJ1-3|NA|NA
TGTGCCAGCAGTTACTCACGGGTACGAGGCGGAAACACCATATATTTT
CASSYSRVRGGNTIYF
>13|TRBV5-1|TRBJ1-3|NA|NA
TGCGCCAGCAGCTTGGGGTCGGGGAACACCATATATTTT
CASSLGSGNTIYF
>17|TRBV28|TRBJ2-2|TRBD2|NA
TGTGCCAGCGAGGTGTTCGGGGGGGGCGCGGGCACCGGGGAGCTGTTTTTT
CASEVFGGGAGTGELFF
>15|TRBV6-1|TRBJ2-1|TRBD1|NA
TGTGCCAGCAGACAAGAGGGGACAGTATACAATGAGCAGTTCTTC
CASRQEGTVYNEQFF
>15|TRBV10-1|TRBJ1-3|TRBD1|NA
TGCGCCAGCAGTAAAGGACAGGGCTCTGGAAACACCATATATTTT
CASSKGQGSGNTIYF
>15|TRBV29-1|TRBJ2-3|TRBD2|NA
TGCAGCGTTGAAGTTTGGGCGGGAGCCACAGATACGCAGTATTTT
CSVEVWAGATDTQYF
>14|TRBV2|TRBJ1-1|NA|NA
TGTGCCAGCAGTCCCACAGGGATGGGCACTGAAGCTTTCTTT
CASSPTGMGTEAFF
>12|TRBV7-2|TRBJ2-7|TRBD1|NA
TGTGCCAGCAGCCCGGACAGGGGCGAGCAGTACTTC
CASSPDRGEQYF
>14|TRBV10-3|TRBJ2-5|NA|NA
TGTGCCATCAGTGAGTCGTCAGTCCAAGAGACCCAGTACTTC
CAISESSVQETQYF
>13|TRBV5-5|TRBJ1-2|TRBD1|NA
TGTGCCAGCAGCTTATCCGGGACAGGAGGCTACACCTTC
CASSLSGTGGYTF
>17|TRBV7-9|TRBJ2-4|NA|once
TGTGCCAGCAGCGAGCATAGCGGTTTTCGAGCCAAAAACATTCAGTACTTC
CASSEHSGFRAKNIQYF
>17|TRBV7-8|TRBJ2-7|TRBD1|NA
TGTGCCAGCAGCCCGCCCCTCCGGACAGGGGGTTTCCACGAGCAGTACTTC
CASSPPLRTGGFHEQYF
>17|TRBV7-2|TRBJ1-5|TRBD1|NA
TGTGCCAGCAGCCAGGGGGGGACAGGGGGCTTAAGTCAGCCCCAGCATTTT
CASSQGGTGGLSQPQHF
>15|TRBV6-1|TRBJ1-2|NA|NA
TGTGCCAGCAGTGAGCGGGGAATCGATAACTATGGCTACACCTTC
CASSERGIDNYGYTF
>15|TRBV4-2|TRBJ2-7|TRBD2|NA
TGTGCCAGCAGCCAAGGTAGCGGGAGCGGCTACGAGCAGTACTTC
CASSQGSGSGYEQYF
>17|TRBV28|TRBJ1-1|TRBD1|few
TGTGCCAGCAGCCCAGCCTTCGGACAGGAAAAGAACACTGAAGCTTTCTTT
CASSPAFGQEKNTEAFF
>12|TRBV6-1|TRBJ2-1|TRBD2|NA
TGTGCCAGCAGTTTAGCGGGAAATGAGCAGTTCTTC
CASSLAGNEQFF
>18|TRBV19|TRBJ2-1|TRBD2|NA
TGTGCCAGTAGTAGGGGACTAGCGGGAGGATCCCCCTACAATGAGCAGTTCTTC
CASSRGLAGGSPYNEQFF
>16|TRBV5-1|TRBJ1-1|NA|few
TGCGCCAGCCGGCCGGGACAACTGATCAGGAACACTGAAGCTTTCTTT
CASRPGQLIRNTEAFF
>12|TRBV2|TRBJ2-3|TRBD1|NA
TGTGCCAGTCGGGACAGGGGAGATACGCAGTATTTT
CASRDRGDTQYF
>14|TRBV6-4|TRBJ2-7|TRBD1|NA
TGTGCCAGCAGGCCTCGACAGGGCCGAGGAGAGCAGTACTTC
CASRPRQGRGEQYF
>13|TRBV6-5|TRBJ2-1|NA|NA
TGTGCCAGCAGTTACTCCTATGGCAATGAGCAGTTCTTC
CASSYSYGNEQFF
>15|TRBV7-8|TRBJ2-7|NA|once
TGTGCCAGCAGCTTAGAACCTAGCTTTTCCTACGAGCAGTACTTC
CASSLEPSFSYEQYF
>15|TRBV6-1|TRBJ1-1|NA|once
TGTGCCAGCAGTTCCACAGGCCTCATGAACACTGAAGCTTTCTTT
CASSSTGLMNTEAFF
>15|TRBV5-1|TRBJ2-1|TRBD2|NA
TGCGCCAGCAAACTTGGACTAGGGTACCACAATGAGCAGTTCTTC
CASKLGLGYHNEQFF
>16|TRBV7-9|TRBJ2-2|TRBD2|few
TGTTCCAGCAGCTTAGTTAGCGGGAGTTTCACCGGGGAGCTGTTTTTT
CSSSLVSGSFTGELFF
>15|TRBV5-1|TRBJ2-5|TRBD1|NA
TGCGCCAGCAGCTTGGTTCCAGGGGGCCAAGAGACCCAGTACTTC
CASSLVPGGQETQYF
>14|TRBV2|TRBJ1-5|TRBD1|NA
TGTGCCAGCACGCAACAACAGGGGGGGGAGCCCCAGCATTTT
CASTQQQGGEPQHF